This entry lists 14 T cell receptor beta chains sequenced from one sample in a study of blood T cell repertoires in COVID-19. The method was immunoSEQ multiplex PCR; TCRdb's version includes in-frame clones alone and lacks a portion of them. The sample consists of more than 300,000 clones, around nine tenths of them appearing once. Sequenced input: PBMCs or T cells enriched from blood (not recorded which). These receptors were obtained from a woman younger than 45 who had recovered from COVID-19.

V gene TRBV29-1 combines with J gene TRBJ1-5; D uncertain. Trimming cost V 4 bases and J 6 bases, with 13 bases left between them. CDR1 and CDR2 (germline): SQVTM, ANQGSEA. The CDR3 sequence is 13 residues long. This CDR3 is CSVVAGVGQPQHF. In DNA, the CDR3 is TGCAGCGTTGTAGCTGGCGTCGGTCAGCCCCAGCATTTT.

The chain is built from TRBV3-1 (or the pseudogene TRBV3-2) and TRBJ2-2; D remains ambiguous. The CDR3 contains 14 residues. The V and J ends lost 0 bases and 1 base respectively, with 3 bases between them. In germline, CDR1 is LGHDT, CDR2 YNNKEL (reference sequence). CDR3 DNA: TGTGCCAGCAGCCAAGATCGGAACACCGGGGAGCTGTTTTTT. Residues: CASSQDRNTGELFF.

The chain uses TRBV27 and TRBJ1-5; maybe TRBD1 (5 bases). V was shortened by 6 bases and J by 0 bases, with 12 bases between the two germline ends. This CDR3 spans 15 amino acids. Germline V gene data show CDR1 as MNHEY and CDR2 as SMNVEV (reference sequence). This CDR3 is CASSSTAYSNQPQHF. CDR3 bases: TGTGCCAGCAGCTCGACAGCTTATAGCAATCAGCCCCAGCATTTT.

This rearrangement joins TRBV18 to TRBJ1-6, with D possibly matching TRBD1 (5 bases). There are 20 residues in the CDR3. Trimming shortened V by 2 bases and J by 0 bases, and 20 bases separated the two germline ends. Germline assignment: CDR1 KGHSH and CDR2 LQKENI. CDR3 in amino acids: CASSPYHPTAWSSYNSPLHF. CDR3 bases: TGTGCCAGCTCACCATACCACCCGACAGCCTGGAGCTCCTATAATTCACCCCTCCACTTT.

V gene TRBV6-5 combines with J gene TRBJ2-1; possible D gene TRBD2, 6 bases. CDR1 is MNHEY and CDR2 is SVGAGI in the germline V gene. V gave up 6 bases and J gave up 7 bases, with 19 bases separating them. The CDR3 totals 15 residues. CDR3 DNA sequence: TGTGCCAGCAGCCCCTTGGGGGAGGCGCGGAATGAGCAGTTCTTC. It specifies CASSPLGEARNEQFF.

The V and J genes are TRBV27 and TRBJ2-5; 12 nucleotides agree with TRBD2. There are 15 residues in the CDR3. Germline trimming cut 6 bases from V and 5 bases from J; bases unmatched to any gene: 7. In germline, CDR1 is MNHEY, CDR2 SMNVEV (reference sequence). CDR3 region: CASSHGLAGTETQYF. DNA for the CDR3: TGTGCCAGCAGCCATGGACTAGCGGGAACCGAGACCCAGTACTTC.

V is TRBV7-2 and J is TRBJ1-1; D gene uncertain. V lost 0 bases and J lost 6, with 8 bases in between. The CDR3 consists of 13 residues. CDR1 is SGHTA, CDR2 FQGNSA, per germline. The CDR3 spells CASSLAGSPEAFF. As DNA, the CDR3 is TGTGCCAGCAGCTTAGCGGGCTCCCCTGAAGCTTTCTTT.

This chain uses TRBV28 with TRBJ2-1, with D possibly TRBD1 on 5 matching bases. Germline CDR1 MDHEN, CDR2 SYDVKM. The CDR3 covers 11 residues. Trimming removed 10 bases at V and 6 bases at J, with 10 bases between. The CDR3 loop reads CATFRVNEQFF. As DNA, the CDR3 is TGTGCCACCTTCAGGGTCAATGAGCAGTTCTTC.

This clone was counted once. The chain carries TRBV5-1 and TRBJ2-2; TRBD2 aligns across 7 bases. The CDR3 is 16 amino acids. V dropped 1 base and J dropped 7; count of bases not matched to a gene: 10. Germline lookup yields CDR1 SGHRS and CDR2 YFSETQ. CDR3 residues: CASSLSQSGGSGELFF. The CDR3 coding sequence is TGCGCCAGCAGCTTGAGTCAGTCCGGCGGGAGCGGGGAGCTGTTTTTT.

The chain recombines TRBV5-6 with TRBJ1-2; D may be TRBD1 (6 bases). V shed 2 bases and J shed 4 bases, with 18 bases lying between them. This CDR3 contains 16 residues. The V gene's germline CDR1 is SGHDT and CDR2 YYEEEE. CDR3 coding DNA: TGTGCCAGCAGCTTCGGAGAGGGGGGGCTAATCTATGGCTACACCTTC. As protein: CASSFGEGGLIYGYTF. Full variable domain (remainder filled in from reference TRBV5-6 and TRBJ1-2): DAGVTQSPTHLIKTRGQQVTLRCSPKSGHDTVSWYQQALGQGPQFIFQYYEEEERQRGNFPDRFSGHQFPNYSSELNVNALLLGDSALYLCASSFGEGGLIYGYTFGSGTRLTVV.

The rearrangement links TRBV2 to TRBJ2-3; D might be TRBD1 (6 bases). Germline CDR1 reads SNHLY; CDR2 reads FYNNEI. The CDR3 totals 16 residues. V was clipped by 5 bases and J by 4 bases, with 19 bases between them. This CDR3 is CASSTRIDRRSDTQYF. The CDR3 DNA sequence: TGTGCCAGCAGTACTCGTATCGACAGGCGGTCAGATACGCAGTATTTT.

The chain combines TRBV4-1 with TRBJ1-4; 8 bases align to TRBD1. Trimming removed 3 bases from V and 5 bases from J; junction bases left unmatched: 14. Germline-derived CDR1 and CDR2 are MGHRA and YSYEKL. CDR3 length: 18 residues. DNA of the CDR3: TGCGCCAGCAGCCACCCCCAACATCGACAGGGGACAAATGAAAAACTGTTTTTT. Protein product: CASSHPQHRQGTNEKLFF.

The chain couples TRBV2 to TRBJ1-6; tentative D call: TRBD1 (5 bases). Germline V CDR1 and CDR2: SNHLY, FYNNEI. Trimming shortened V by 2 bases and J by 7 bases, and 15 bases separated the two germline ends. The CDR3 spans 16 residues. CDR3 DNA: TGTGCCAGCAGTGAACAGTCTGCCAGGGCAAATTCACCCCTCCACTTT. It specifies CASSEQSARANSPLHF.

The genes are TRBV6-5 and TRBJ1-4; maybe TRBD1 (5 bases). CDR3 size: 15 residues. Trimming pared 5 bases from V and 3 bases from J, leaving 13 bases between. Germline V gives CDR1 MNHEY, CDR2 SVGAGI. DNA for the CDR3: TGTGCCAGCAGTCTAGCTTGGGGGGCTAATGAAAAACTGTTTTTT. Translating gives CASSLAWGANEKLFF.